This T cell receptor beta chain is from a study of memory CD4+ T cells and cytomegalovirus serostatus (dated by TCRdb to between 2017 and 2020). About the study as a whole: The cohort included approximately 35 healthy adults from Belgium, of whom 9 were CMV seropositive and approximately 25 were CMV seronegative. The study sequenced CD4+ memory TCRbeta repertoires of a Belgian cohort with known cytomegalovirus serostatus to replicate a published TCR-based CMV serostatus classifier.

The Quick-DNA Microprep Kit was used to extract genomic DNA from the sorted cells. TCRbeta DNA was amplified with the immunoSEQ hsTCRbeta kit following the manufacturer's protocol. TCRbeta libraries were sequenced on an Illumina MiSeq instrument. In the source study's methods: Once out-of-frame sequences had been removed, 2 million to 2.5 million distinct TCRbeta sequences were left, which works out to an average of approximately 72,000 per individual. Each individual was scored by the count of 164 previously reported CMV-associated TCRbeta sequences and the total productive distinct TCRbeta count. A beta-binomial model was reimplemented in Python, and random forests from scikit-learn, run with default parameters, were trained on data from the US cohort. Classifier performance on the Belgian cohort was summarized as median AUC with percentile confidence intervals calculated over 10,000 bootstrap iterations. Here the immuneACCESS table is served through TCRdb, limited to in-frame sequences with V and J called. Missing clones are a known gap in these copies; in checked studies unresolved V genes cover under half, and the rest lacks a known reason. V and J calls plus clone size are reproduced from that table; the DNA served to infer D and trimming. In all, the sample holds 45,000 to 55,000 clones, and about 73% of those were seen once. The ten largest clonotypes hold approximately 0.7% of the sample.

Compared with germline, V lacks 4 bases and J lacks 2 bases; bases without a gene match: 3. The CDR3 runs 16 residues from the cysteine to the phenylalanine. Left in the record is the CDR3 DNA by itself, 48 bases read in frame from the first base. Sequences MDHEN (CDR1) and SYDVKM (CDR2) are obtained from the germline V gene. Beyond this particular receptor, the publication reports: Only CD4+CD45RO+ memory cells were sequenced, in contrast to the original study, in which naive and memory CD4+ and CD8+ populations were covered. The original-framework classifier achieved a median bootstrapped AUC of about 0.95 with a 95% CI of 0.76-1.00 on the Belgian cohort. Results were interpreted as suggesting that the CMV-associated TCR signature is largely present in the CD4+ memory repertoire. CMV serostatus prediction reached a median bootstrapped AUC of about 0.94 with the original framework and just under 0.93 with a US-trained random forest. Among the roughly 160 previously reported CMV-associated TCRbeta sequences, roughly 68 showed up in the CD4+ memory repertoires, with each one found in between one and five individuals.

With respect to this clone: Its antigen is not yet known. There are no base qualities to consult, and no much larger clone falls within one base.

Single viable CD3+CD4+CD8-CD45RO+ cells were sorted as memory CD4+ T cells on a FACSAria II. To determine CMV serostatus, a Roche Elecsys assay was used that detects serum IgG against CMV pp150, pp28, p38 and p52. After thawing, total CD4+ T cells were enriched by positive selection with CD4 magnetic microbeads. The samples came from a different study that was designed specifically to examine the CD4+ T cell memory repertoire. Following standard operating procedures, peripheral blood mononuclear cells were isolated and cryopreserved, while serum was kept at -80 degrees C. The staining used CD3-PerCP (BW264/56), CD4-APC (RPA-T4), CD45RO-PE (UCHT1) and CD8-Pacific Orange (3B5) antibodies, and Sytox blue was used to exclude non-viable cells.

The specimen was memory CD4+ T cells from blood. The TCR sequence derives from an adult in good health and CMV-seronegative. The chain was built from TRBV28 and TRBJ2-6; 9 bases in the junction line up with TRBD1. The nucleotide sequence reads as follows: TGTGCCAGCAGTTCATACAGGGGGCCTGGGGCCAACGTCCTGACTTTC. It encodes CASSSYRGPGANVLTF.